The clone carrying this TCR beta chain has a single count. Its antigen is undetermined. The junction and the germline gene differ at one end; a read error may be behind it. The sample comes from a study of glioma-infiltrating T cells. The study's findings and limits: Above-expected tissue-blood divergence occurred in all gliomas, most in low-grade ones.

Using RNA template, CDR3s of TCR alpha and beta were amplified with iRepertoire arm-PCR. TCRdb reprocessed the multiplex PCR reads with MiXCR, giving one entry per CDR3 protein. The sample lists about 93,000 distinct CDR3 sequences, approximately 39% occurring once. Specimen: glioma tissue, nonneoplastic brain tissue, or PBMCs (not recorded which). The source is a human donor with low-grade glioma or glioblastoma, undergoing nonglioma brain surgery, or in good health (not recorded which).

DNA for the CDR3: TGTGCCAGCAGCTTAGGGCGGGGGCTTACCTACAAGCAGTACTTC. This gives the protein CASSLGRGLTYKQYF. This sequence joins TRBV7-3 and TRBJ2-7, with TRBD2 as a possible D gene (7 bases). The CDR3 runs 15 residues. Germline-derived CDR1 and CDR2 are SGHTA and FQGTGA. Filled out from reference TRBV7-3 and TRBJ2-7, the complete variable domain reads GAGVSQTPSNKVTEKGKYVELRCDPISGHTALYWYRQSLGQGPEFLIYFQGTGAADDSGLPNDRFFAVRPEGSVSTLKIQRTERGDSAVYLCASSLGRGLTYKQYFGPGTRLTVT.